This T cell receptor (beta chain) was recovered during a study of cytomegalovirus exposure and HLA in healthy donors. Overall study results and limits: In a later analysis, at a false discovery rate of 0.05, 17,000 or so TCR beta sequences matched HLA alleles. The Asian-associated ancestry cluster reportedly had fewer N-insertions than the 666-donor mean in a later analysis. Later analysis suggested links between common viral pathogens and several top significant clusters.

As concerns this clone: The antigen is undetermined.

The PCR was carried out with 60 Vbeta primers and 13 Jbeta primers. Produced via immunoSEQ multiplex PCR; TCRdb's table is partial and in-frame only. This table has roughly 200,000 clones, 65% to 90% appearing once. Germline V CDR1 and CDR2: SEHNR, FQNEAQ (reference sequence). V was pared by 5 bases and J by 0 bases, with 15 bases between. The CDR3 spans 16 residues. The clonotype originates from a woman between 50 and 59 years old in good health and CMV-seronegative. Sequences were obtained from PBMCs. The chain uses TRBV7-9 and TRBJ2-3; D is possibly TRBD2 (6 bases). CDR3 sequence reads: CASSQVAGLSTDTQYF. CDR3 DNA sequence: TGTGCCAGCAGCCAAGTGGCAGGACTAAGCACAGATACGCAGTATTTT.